This T cell receptor beta chain comes out of a study of neurological immune-mediated disorders. From 2 million PBMCs stored at -80 C, the unsorted libraries were generated. In TCRdb, the 5' RACE reads were re-called with MiXCR into one record per CDR3 protein. The data contain tens of thousands of distinct CDR3 sequences, 2.6% of them seen just once; the ten biggest clones take up 0.9% to 1.4%. The germline gives CDR1 SGHTA, CDR2 FQGTGA. The J segment lost 6 bases and the V segment lost 2 bases, leaving 10 bases of the junction unmatched. This CDR3 has 15 residues. This clonotype was recorded many times.

The sample taken for sequencing was PBMCs. This receptor was obtained from a woman aged 25-40 years with multiple sclerosis. The J gene is TRBJ2-7, the V gene TRBV7-3; 7 bases are a match to TRBD1. CDR3: CASSLSPTGSTEQYF. CDR3 sequence (DNA): TGTGCCAGCAGCTTATCCCCGACAGGGTCTACCGAGCAGTACTTC.